This TCR beta chain originates from a study of early T cells in non-severe SARS-CoV-2 infection (dated by TCRdb to the early 2020s). Broadly, across the study: Because TCR sequencing was done on bulk RNA from unsorted whole blood, the alpha and beta chains could not be paired. Results the study describes overall, beyond this receptor: VDJdb matching was skewed toward anti-spike CD8 responses and likely underestimated virus-specific expansions by missing private and CD4 specificities.

V and J are trimmed by 4 bases and 3 bases, and the gene matches miss 24 bases of the junction. From cysteine to phenylalanine, the CDR3 is 22 amino acids long. The only DNA kept is the CDR3, 66 bases in frame from the first base. Sequences SGHVS (CDR1) and FQNEAQ (CDR2) are obtained from the germline V gene. Libraries came from 5' RACE. The run used a NextSeq 500. Unique molecular identifiers were attached to individual cDNA molecules in the TCR library protocol so that sequencing error and PCR bias could be corrected. TCR alpha and beta chains were both sequenced, and the abundances of alpha and beta sequences in each sample were closely correlated with each other. The source study handled its data this way. Decombinator V4 was used to annotate the V gene, J gene and CDR3 of the TCR sequences. TCRs were defined as expanded if a significant change between any two time points was detected under a Poisson model with p below 0.0001. TCR abundances were normalised to the total number of TCRs sequenced per sample and expressed as counts per million. MAIT TCRs were defined by TRAV1-2 paired with TRAJ12, TRAJ20 or TRAJ33, and iNKT TCRs by TRAV10 paired with TRAJ18. A search of VDJdb, accessed on 1 November 2021, was run for TCRs annotated to CMV, EBV and SARS-CoV-2, with TCRs annotated for multiple antigens excluded. TCRdb itself trimmed the public reads at Q25 with fastp, ran MiXCR and retained productive beta chains. Records with the same CDR3 protein are collapsed into one entry carrying the most frequent genes and DNA. The authors' filters were not applied to this entry. Counted in this sample were 80,000 to 95,000 distinct CDR3 sequences; over 15% of them appeared once. The top ten constitute about 5% of the sample.

A case-control design nested within a healthcare worker cohort in London, UK, was used, with weekly nasopharyngeal swab PCR tests and blood sampling performed. Healthcare workers were recruited between 23 and 31 March 2020, during the week of the UK lockdown, and were followed weekly for up to about 16 weeks. Worth noting for this clonotype: Its antigen is still unknown. One base away there is no much larger clone; base qualities are not given.

The sequence joins TRBV7-8 to TRBJ2-1; 10 bases in the junction line up with TRBD2. The sample consisted of whole blood, taken at baseline. The receptor was isolated from an adult who was a healthcare worker with PCR-confirmed SARS-CoV-2 infection or an uninfected control (not recorded which). The nucleotide sequence is TGTGCCAGCAGCTCTCTTGTGCGTCGCGGGAGCCCCACTAGCGGGATCTACAATGAGCAGTTCTTC. Its protein product is CASSSLVRRGSPTSGIYNEQFF.